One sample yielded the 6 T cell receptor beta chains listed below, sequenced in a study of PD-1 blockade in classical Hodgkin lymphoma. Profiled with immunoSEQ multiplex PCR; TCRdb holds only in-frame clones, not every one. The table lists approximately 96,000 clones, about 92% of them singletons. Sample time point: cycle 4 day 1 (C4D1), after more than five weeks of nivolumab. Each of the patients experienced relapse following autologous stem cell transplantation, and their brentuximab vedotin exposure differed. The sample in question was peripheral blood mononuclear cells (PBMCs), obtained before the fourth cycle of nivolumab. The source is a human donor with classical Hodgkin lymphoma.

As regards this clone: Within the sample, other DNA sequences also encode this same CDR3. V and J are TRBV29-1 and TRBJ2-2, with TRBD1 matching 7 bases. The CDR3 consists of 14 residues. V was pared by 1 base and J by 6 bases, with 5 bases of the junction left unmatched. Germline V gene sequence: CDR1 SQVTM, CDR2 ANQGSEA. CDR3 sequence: CSVEVGQGAGELFF. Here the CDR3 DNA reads TGCAGCGTTGAAGTCGGGCAGGGGGCCGGGGAGCTGTTTTTT.

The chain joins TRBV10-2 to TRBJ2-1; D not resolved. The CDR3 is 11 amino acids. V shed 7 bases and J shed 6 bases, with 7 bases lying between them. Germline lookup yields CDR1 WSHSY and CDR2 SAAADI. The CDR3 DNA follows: TGCGCCAGCACCCCCCGCAATGAGCAGTTCTTC. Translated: CASTPRNEQFF.

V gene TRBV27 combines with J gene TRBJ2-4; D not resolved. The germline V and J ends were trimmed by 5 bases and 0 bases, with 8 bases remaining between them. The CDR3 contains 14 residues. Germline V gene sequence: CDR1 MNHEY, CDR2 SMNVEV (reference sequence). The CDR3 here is CASSTGVAKNIQYF. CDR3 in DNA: TGTGCCAGCAGTACCGGTGTAGCCAAAAACATTCAGTACTTC.

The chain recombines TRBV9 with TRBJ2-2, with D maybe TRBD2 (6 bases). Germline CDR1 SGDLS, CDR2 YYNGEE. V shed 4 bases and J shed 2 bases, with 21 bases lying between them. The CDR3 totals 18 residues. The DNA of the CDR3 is TGTGCCAGCAGCCGGGCCGGGACTCCTAAAACTAACACCGGGGAGCTGTTTTTT. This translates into CASSRAGTPKTNTGELFF.

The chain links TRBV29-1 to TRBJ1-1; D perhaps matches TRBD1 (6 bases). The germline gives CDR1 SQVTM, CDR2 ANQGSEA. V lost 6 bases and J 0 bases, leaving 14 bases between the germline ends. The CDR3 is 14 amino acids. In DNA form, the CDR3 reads TGCAGCGTGAGCCCGGGGGGGCTGAACACTGAAGCTTTCTTT. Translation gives CSVSPGGLNTEAFF.

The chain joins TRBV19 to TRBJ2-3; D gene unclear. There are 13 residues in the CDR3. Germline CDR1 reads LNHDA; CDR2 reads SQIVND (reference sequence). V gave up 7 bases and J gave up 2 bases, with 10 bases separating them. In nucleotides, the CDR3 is TGTGCCAGTACCCATCCGGTCACAGATACGCAGTATTTT. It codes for CASTHPVTDTQYF.